Following are 21 T cell receptor beta chains from one sample sequenced in a study of Graves' ophthalmopathy and Graves' hyperthyroidism. RNA transcripts were the source from which TCR beta CDR3 regions were amplified. First-round RT-PCR with HTBI primers preceded a second-round multiplex PCR. TCRdb re-called the multiplex PCR reads through MiXCR, storing one row per CDR3 protein. The table lists about 700,000 distinct CDR3 sequences, roughly two fifths of them singletons. What was sequenced was peripheral blood. These receptors originate from an adult man with Graves' ophthalmopathy.

This clonotype was detected a few times. The chain recombines TRBV10-3 with TRBJ2-2; 7 nucleotides agree with TRBD1. V lost 1 base to trimming and J lost 2 bases; unmatched junction nucleotides: 10. The CDR3 contains 18 residues. Germline V lookup: CDR1 ENHRY, CDR2 SYGVKD. As DNA, the CDR3 is TGTGCCATCAGTGAGTGGGTAGGGGGCGCCTCAAACACCGGGGAGCTGTTTTTT. It specifies CAISEWVGGASNTGELFF.

This clonotype has ten or more counts. The genes are TRBV19 and TRBJ1-4; TRBD1 aligns across 7 bases. The germline V gene has CDR1 LNHDA and CDR2 SQIVND (reference sequence). This CDR3 has 16 residues. Trimming at V came to 6 bases and at J to 0 bases, leaving 7 bases not matched to a gene. The CDR3, as DNA: TGTGCCAGTAGCTGGGGACAGACCTCAACTAATGAAAAACTGTTTTTT. Translating gives CASSWGQTSTNEKLFF. Full variable domain (remainder filled in from reference TRBV19 and TRBJ1-4): DGGITQSPKYLFRKEGQNVTLSCEQNLNHDAMYWYRQDPGQGLRLIYYSQIVNDFQKGDIAEGYSVSREKKESFPLTVTSAQKNPTAFYLCASSWGQTSTNEKLFFGSGTQLSVL.

This chain joins TRBV27 and TRBJ2-5, with TRBD1 identical over 8 bases. Germline loops: CDR1 MNHEY, CDR2 SMNVEV (reference sequence). CDR3 length equals 14 residues. V lost 4 bases, J lost 2 bases, and 3 bases stayed unmatched. DNA for the CDR3: TGTGCCAGCAGTTGGCAGGGGGCACAAGAGACCCAGTACTTC. It is translated as CASSWQGAQETQYF.

Details on this clonotype: A read error may be the cause here, since a much bigger clone is one base away. The CDR3 region is CSASAGTGLNWFGHTF. The CDR3 DNA reads TGCAGTGCGAGCGCCGGGACAGGCTTGAACTGGTTTGGCCACACCTTC. The V and J genes are TRBV20-1 and TRBJ1-2; the match to TRBD1 covers 8 bases. This CDR3 is 16 amino acids long. CDR1 and CDR2 from the germline V gene are DFQATT and SNEGSKA (reference sequence).

This clonotype was counted at least ten times. The chain couples TRBV19 to TRBJ1-5, with a weak D call TRBD1 (5 bases). The germline gives CDR1 LNHDA, CDR2 SQIVND (reference sequence). V was pared by 6 bases and J by 1 base, with 19 bases between. CDR3 length: 17 amino acids. CDR3 sequence: CASREPLGAGSNQPQHF. The CDR3 DNA reads as TGTGCCAGTAGAGAACCTCTCGGGGCGGGAAGCAATCAGCCCCAGCATTTT.

The CDR3 DNA reads as TGTGCCAGCAGTTTGGGGGGTAGGAGCCACGAGCAGTACTTC. This encodes CASSLGGRSHEQYF. The chain couples TRBV12-3 or TRBV12-4 to TRBJ2-7; a weak D match, TRBD2 (6 bases). The CDR3 sequence is 14 residues long. Trimming cost V 3 bases and J 5 bases, with 14 bases left between them.

This clonotype was counted at least ten times. V is TRBV7-2 and J is TRBJ2-5; D is possibly TRBD2 (6 bases). The V end was cut by 1 base, the J end by 6 bases, with 15 bases between. CDR3 length equals 15 residues. CDR1 is SGHTA, CDR2 FQGNSA, per germline. The CDR3 nucleotides read TGTGCCAGCAGCTTAGGGGGAGGACTTTTGAAGACCCAGTACTTC. This codes for CASSLGGGLLKTQYF.

This clonotype occurred many times. V gene TRBV9 combines with J gene TRBJ2-7; D remains ambiguous. The CDR3 runs 14 residues. CDR1 and CDR2 from the germline V gene are SGDLS and YYNGEE. Trimming cost V 4 bases and J 2 bases, with 13 bases left between them. The CDR3 loop is CASSPRTYTYEQYF. The CDR3, as DNA: TGTGCCAGCAGCCCCCGGACCTATACCTACGAGCAGTACTTC.

This clonotype appeared a few times. Relative to the germline gene, one junction end is altered; a read error may explain this. V and J are TRBV7-2 and TRBJ2-2; D uncertain. The CDR3 has 17 residues. CDR1 SGHTA and CDR2 FQGNSA come from the germline V gene. CDR3 DNA sequence: TGCGCCAGCAGCCACCCTACCAGTGGGGATGTCACCGGGGAGCTGTTTTTT. It codes for CASSHPTSGDVTGELFF.

This clonotype was counted only a few times. The gene calls are TRBV9 and TRBJ1-2, with a tentative D call TRBD1 (5 bases). The CDR3 has 15 residues. V was cut by 7 bases and J by 0 bases, with 16 bases left in between. Per germline, CDR1 SGDLS and CDR2 YYNGEE. Here the CDR3 DNA reads TGTGCCAGCGACCAGGGCGCGGGAACTAACTATGGCTACACCTTC. It yields the protein CASDQGAGTNYGYTF.

This clonotype was counted many times. The chain employs TRBV7-9 and TRBJ1-3, with TRBD1 identical over 7 bases. Trimming at V came to 4 bases and at J to 0 bases, leaving 3 bases not matched to a gene. Per the germline V gene, CDR1 is SEHNR and CDR2 is FQNEAQ (reference sequence). This CDR3 comprises 15 residues. CDR3 bases: TGTGCCAGCAGCTCGACAGGGAGCTCTGGAAACACCATATATTTT. Protein: CASSSTGSSGNTIYF.

V usage is TRBV6-6 and J usage is TRBJ1-2, with 7 bases fitting TRBD1. The length of the CDR3 is 15 residues. V shed 2 bases, J shed 6 bases, and the junction held 9 bases outside the gene matches. The germline V gene has CDR1 MNHNY and CDR2 SVGAGI (reference sequence). DNA of the CDR3: TGTGCCAGCAGTTACACCAACCGACAGGGCGATGGCTACACCTTC. The encoded protein is CASSYTNRQGDGYTF.

The chain uses TRBV9 and TRBJ1-4, with D perhaps matching TRBD1 (5 bases). From germline, CDR1 is SGDLS and CDR2 YYNGEE. CDR3 length: 15 amino acids. V was clipped by 0 bases and J by 5 bases, with 11 bases between them. Written as DNA, the CDR3 is TGTGCCAGCAGCGTAGAGGGACGGCGGAATGAAAAACTGTTTTTT. Protein product: CASSVEGRRNEKLFF.

Comment on this clonotype: A much more abundant neighbour one base away suggests this may be a read error. The rearrangement joins TRBV7-2 to TRBJ2-7; 7 bases agree with TRBD1. In germline, CDR1 is SGHTA, CDR2 FQGNSA. CDR3 length: 15 residues. Trimming cost V 3 bases and J 6 bases; bases outside gene matches: 11. CDR3 nucleotides: TGTGCCAGCAGCTTCGCCTACAGGGGTCCCTCCGAGCAGTACTTC. Translation: CASSFAYRGPSEQYF.

As to this clonotype: The CDR3 end shows no conserved phenylalanine or tryptophan, and so a read error is likely. The chain couples TRBV2 to TRBJ2-7; no reliable D call. Per the germline V gene, CDR1 is SNHLY and CDR2 is FYNNEI. The CDR3 has 12 residues. Between the trimmed V and J ends, which lost 6 bases and 3 bases, there was a span of 9 bases. The CDR3 region is CASSSDNYEQYL. CDR3 nucleotides: TGTGCCAGCAGCTCGGATAACTACGAGCAGTACCTC.

J is TRBJ2-7 and V is TRBV11-2; D is tentatively TRBD1 or TRBD2 (5 bases each). Trimming took off 1 base at V and 4 bases at J, with 11 bases between the two ends. The CDR3 is 14 residues long. The V gene's germline CDR1 is SGHAT and CDR2 FQNNGV. CDR3 region: CASSLVGTLYEQYF. In DNA, the CDR3 is TGTGCCAGCAGCTTAGTTGGGACCTTATACGAGCAGTACTTC.

As concerns this clonotype: A read error is likely, as this CDR3 ends without the conserved phenylalanine or tryptophan. Because the CDR3's place on the DNA is in doubt, the DNA is left out and the CDR3 is given as listed by TCRdb. The gene calls are TRBV7-9 and TRBJ2-6. The CDR3 adds up to 9 amino acids, both ends counted. CDR1 and CDR2 from the germline V gene are SEHNR and FQNEAQ (reference sequence). The CDR3 here is CASSQPWTS.

The chain employs TRBV6-4 and TRBJ2-2; D gene ambiguous. Germline V gives CDR1 MRHNA, CDR2 SNTAGT. Trimming shortened V by 2 bases and J by 4 bases, and 8 bases separated the two germline ends. The CDR3 totals 14 residues. CDR3 loop: CASSDGDVTGELFF. CDR3 coding DNA: TGTGCCAGCAGTGACGGCGACGTCACCGGGGAGCTGTTTTTT.

This clonotype was observed a handful of times. The V gene is TRBV2, the J gene TRBJ2-5; possible D gene TRBD2, 6 bases. This CDR3 region has 14 residues. Germline loops: CDR1 SNHLY, CDR2 FYNNEI. Trimming left V 2 bases short and J 5 bases short, with 12 bases between. The CDR3: CASSEPAGWETQYF. The CDR3, as DNA: TGTGCCAGCAGTGAACCAGCGGGTTGGGAGACCCAGTACTTC.

This clonotype has a single count. This clone may be a read error of a much larger clone one base away. No conserved phenylalanine or tryptophan ends this CDR3, so it is likely a read error. The rearrangement joins TRBV19 to TRBJ1-2, with D possibly matching TRBD1 (6 bases). Trimming pared 5 bases from V and 8 bases from J, leaving 15 bases between. The length of the CDR3 is 13 residues. Per germline, CDR1 LNHDA and CDR2 SQIVND (reference sequence). CDR3 protein: CASSPSTGRGYTI. The DNA for the CDR3 is TGTGCCAGTAGTCCCTCGACAGGCAGAGGCTACACCATC.

The CDR3 DNA sequence: TGTGCCAGCAGTTACTTGGGCAGGGGACTCGACGAGCAGTACTTC. It encodes CASSYLGRGLDEQYF. This chain links TRBV6-5 with TRBJ2-7; the D call may be TRBD1 or TRBD2 (6 bases each). The CDR3 has 15 residues. Germline CDR1 is MNHEY and CDR2 is SVGAGI. V dropped 1 base and J dropped 5 bases, with 15 bases sitting between them.